This TCR beta chain was sequenced during a study of CD8 T cells in Susac syndrome. For the study at large: Patients with Susac syndrome who were sequenced included more than 5 with active disease and roughly 8 in remission. Patients with Susac syndrome had blood drawn and were at that point therapy-naive, on corticosteroids, or on intravenous immunoglobulin alone. Study-level findings and limits: More than 15 Susac-specific public clones were found in total CD8+ repertoires and four to six in CD8+ TEMRA repertoires.

The CDR3 contains 13 residues. CDR1 is MNHEY, CDR2 SVGEGT, per germline. The V gene end was trimmed by 5 bases and the J gene end by 5 bases; junction bases not matched to a gene: 2. For this clonotype: As yet, its antigen is unknown.

cDNA came from around 0.5 to 1 ug RNA primed by random hexamers. An immunoSEQ multiplex PCR amplified TCR beta CDR3 over 54 Vbeta and 13 Jbeta. TCRdb used MiXCR to reprocess the immunoSEQ multiplex PCR reads, holding one entry per CDR3 protein. Counted here are some 75,000 distinct CDR3 sequences, 90% to 95% occurring once; the ten biggest clones make up approximately 0.5%. The receptor was isolated from a human donor with Susac syndrome. V gene TRBV6-2 or TRBV6-3 combines with J gene TRBJ2-1; 8 nucleotides line up with TRBD2. The specimen sequenced was CD8+ T cells from PBMCs. CDR3 sequence (DNA): TGTGCCAGCAGTCAAGCGGGAGACAATGAGCAGTTCTTC. Translated: CASSQAGDNEQFF.